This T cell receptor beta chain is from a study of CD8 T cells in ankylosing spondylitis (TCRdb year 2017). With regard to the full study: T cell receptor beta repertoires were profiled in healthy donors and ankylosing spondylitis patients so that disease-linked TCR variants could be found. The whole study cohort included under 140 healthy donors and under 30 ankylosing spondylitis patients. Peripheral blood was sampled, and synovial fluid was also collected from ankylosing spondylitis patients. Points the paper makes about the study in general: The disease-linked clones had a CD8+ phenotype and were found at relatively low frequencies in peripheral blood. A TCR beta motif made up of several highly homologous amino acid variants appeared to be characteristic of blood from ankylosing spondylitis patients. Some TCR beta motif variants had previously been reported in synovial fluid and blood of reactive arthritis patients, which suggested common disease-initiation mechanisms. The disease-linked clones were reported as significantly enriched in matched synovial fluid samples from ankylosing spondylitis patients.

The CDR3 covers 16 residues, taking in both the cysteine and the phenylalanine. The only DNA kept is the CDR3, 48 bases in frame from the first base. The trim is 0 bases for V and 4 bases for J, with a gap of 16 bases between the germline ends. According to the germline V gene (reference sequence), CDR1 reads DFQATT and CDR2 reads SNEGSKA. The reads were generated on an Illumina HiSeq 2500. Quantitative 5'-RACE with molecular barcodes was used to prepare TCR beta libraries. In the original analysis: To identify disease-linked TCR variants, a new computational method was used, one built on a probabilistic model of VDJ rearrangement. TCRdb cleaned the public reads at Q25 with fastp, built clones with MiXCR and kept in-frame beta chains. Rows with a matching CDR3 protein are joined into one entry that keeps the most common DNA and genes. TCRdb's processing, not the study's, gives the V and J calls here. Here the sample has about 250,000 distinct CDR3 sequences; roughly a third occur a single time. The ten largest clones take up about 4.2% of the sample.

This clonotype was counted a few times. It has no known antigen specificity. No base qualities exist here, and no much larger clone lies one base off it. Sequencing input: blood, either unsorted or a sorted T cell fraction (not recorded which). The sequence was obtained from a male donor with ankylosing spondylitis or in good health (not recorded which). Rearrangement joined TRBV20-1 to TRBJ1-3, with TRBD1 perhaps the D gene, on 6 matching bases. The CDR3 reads CSARDWVTGSGNTIYF. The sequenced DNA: TGCAGTGCTAGAGATTGGGTGACAGGATCAGGAAACACCATATATTTT.